This T cell receptor beta chain is drawn from a study of blood T cells in healthy people across ages. General study results and limits: The donors' CMV status was not determined, possibly confounding changes in expanded clonotypes. Per million T cells, TCR beta diversity dropped about linearly as age rose. Fewer expanded clones and more diversity marked long-lived versus aged donors.

The authors ran a second PCR of 7 to 11 cycles using a sample-barcoded 5' primer and a J-beta primer mix. Every sample gave at least 3 million paired-end reads containing CDR3. TCRdb recomputed calls from the 5' RACE reads with MiXCR, one row per CDR3 protein. The sample has some 1.4 million distinct CDR3 sequences, 42% seen once. As for this clonotype: Its antigen is currently unknown.

The CDR3 is 14 residues long. From germline, CDR1 is SGDLS and CDR2 YYNGEE. V lost 3 bases and J lost 11, with 20 bases in between. What was sequenced was blood. This clonotype was obtained from a woman under 30 in good health. The chain recombines TRBV9 with TRBJ2-5; D unclear. The CDR3 here is CASSAMDLGNEQYF. The DNA for the CDR3 is TGTGCCAGCAGCGCCATGGATCTGGGCAATGAGCAGTACTTC.